The 29 T cell receptor beta chains presented below share a single source sample, sequenced in a study of T cells after yellow fever vaccination. In TCRdb, the 5' RACE reads were re-called with MiXCR into one record per CDR3 protein. The sample contains around 260,000 distinct CDR3 sequences, about 5.2% of which appear only once. The sequences come from CD4+ T cells sorted from PBMCs, collected on the day of the yellow fever booster vaccination. These receptor sequences come from a man between 18 and 35 years old who received the YFV17D yellow fever vaccine.

This clonotype was recorded at least ten times. The chain links TRBV12-3 or TRBV12-4 to TRBJ1-1; D unresolved. The CDR3 consists of 13 residues. V was trimmed by 2 bases and J by 10 bases, leaving 14 bases between them. In DNA form, the CDR3 reads TGTGCCAGCAGTTTAAAAGCGTCCTCGGGAGCTTTCTTT. Its protein product is CASSLKASSGAFF.

This clonotype was found many times. This chain links TRBV12-3 or TRBV12-4 with TRBJ1-6; D is perhaps TRBD1 (5 bases). The CDR3 sequence is 17 residues long. Trimming removed 6 bases at V and 3 bases at J, with 18 bases between. The CDR3 DNA follows: TGTGCCAGCAGCCATTTGGGGGTCTCCCGCTATAATTCACCCCTCCACTTT. It encodes CASSHLGVSRYNSPLHF.

This clonotype came up a few times. The chain carries TRBV10-1 and TRBJ2-5; TRBD2 is a possible D gene (5 bases). Germline V gives CDR1 WNHNN, CDR2 SYGVQD (reference sequence). The length of the CDR3 is 15 residues. V was cut by 6 bases and J by 6 bases, with 20 bases left in between. The CDR3 region has the DNA TGCGCCAGCAGATCTGCGGACGGCGACTACAAGACCCAGTACTTC. It codes for CASRSADGDYKTQYF.

This clonotype was recorded many times. The gene calls are TRBV4-3 and TRBJ2-1; 8 bases fit TRBD2. V shed 4 bases, J shed 6 bases, and the junction held 5 bases outside the gene matches. CDR1 is LGHNA and CDR2 is YSLEER in the germline V gene. The CDR3 has 14 amino acids. The CDR3 region has the DNA TGCGCCAGCAGCCGACTTGCGGGGGGCAATGAGCAGTTCTTC. Encoded protein: CASSRLAGGNEQFF.

This clonotype was picked up many times. The chain links TRBV4-1 to TRBJ2-1, with 7 bases fitting TRBD2. Germline CDR1 is MGHRA and CDR2 is YSYEKL. The junction had 11 bases not matched to a gene; V was cut back by 0 bases and J by 9 bases. This CDR3 has 16 amino acids. This CDR3 reads CASSQDLGPKRGEQFF. The CDR3 nucleotides read TGCGCCAGCAGCCAAGATTTGGGCCCCAAGCGGGGTGAGCAGTTCTTC.

In this sample, this clonotype turned up a few times. J is TRBJ1-5 and V is TRBV2, with 9 bases identical to TRBD1. This CDR3 spans 15 amino acids. Germline CDR1 is SNHLY and CDR2 is FYNNEI. The V gene end was trimmed by 4 bases and the J gene end by 7 bases; junction bases not matched to a gene: 8. CDR3 nucleotide sequence: TGTGCCAGCAGTGCCATAGGACAGGGGCGGCAGCCCCAGCATTTT. It is translated as CASSAIGQGRQPQHF.

The rearrangement links TRBV5-1 to TRBJ1-4; the D gene is possibly TRBD1 (6 bases). The CDR3 covers 15 residues. V was cut by 0 bases and J by 10 bases, with 16 bases left in between. From germline, CDR1 is SGHRS and CDR2 YFSETQ. In nucleotides, the CDR3 is TGCGCCAGCAGCTTGGATCCAGGGGAGAAGGGAAAACTGTTTTTT. As protein: CASSLDPGEKGKLFF. Full variable domain (outside the CDR3, taken from reference TRBV5-1 and TRBJ1-4): KAGVTQTPRYLIKTRGQQVTLSCSPISGHRSVSWYQQTPGQGLQFLFEYFSETQRNKGNFPGRFSGRQFSNSRSEMNVSTLELGDSALYLCASSLDPGEKGKLFFGSGTQLSVL.

The rearrangement links TRBV6-2 or TRBV6-3 to TRBJ2-1; 7 nucleotides line up with TRBD2. CDR3 length: 13 residues. V lost 9 bases to trimming and J lost 8 bases; unmatched junction nucleotides: 10. CDR1 and CDR2 (germline): MNHEY, SVGEGT. The CDR3 here is CASSPGLRYEQFF. The CDR3 DNA sequence: TGTGCCAGTTCGCCGGGACTACGATATGAGCAGTTCTTC.

This clonotype showed up just a few times. The chain employs TRBV9 and TRBJ1-2; 8 nucleotides match TRBD1. Germline assignment: CDR1 SGDLS and CDR2 YYNGEE. The CDR3 is made up of 18 amino acids. V shed 3 bases, J shed 1 base, and the junction held 14 bases outside the gene matches. Here the CDR3 DNA reads TGTGCCAGCAGCGGAACCGGGACAGGCGCCTCTTATAACTATGGCTACACCTTC. This codes for CASSGTGTGASYNYGYTF.

The chain links TRBV20-1 to TRBJ2-3; D gene unclear. The CDR3 loop spans 14 amino acids. Deletions cut 4 bases from V and 0 bases from J, with 11 bases between. Germline V CDR1 and CDR2: DFQATT, SNEGSKA (reference sequence). CDR3 residues: CSATDIPSTDTQYF. For the CDR3, the DNA is TGCAGTGCTACTGACATACCTAGCACAGATACGCAGTATTTT.

Points on this clonotype: No DNA is shown, since the ends of the CDR3 on it are uncertain; the CDR3 is the one TCRdb lists. CDR3 residues: CASSGGNSGAGELFFF. The V and J genes are TRBV5-1 and TRBJ2-2; the tabulated D call, TRBD2, remains unverified against the DNA. The CDR3 length equals 16 residues, ends included. In germline, CDR1 is SGHRS, CDR2 YFSETQ.

The DNA for the CDR3 is TGTGCCTGGAGTGTAGGGCGGTACTCTGGAAACACCATATATTTT. It translates to CAWSVGRYSGNTIYF. V and J are TRBV30 and TRBJ1-3; D remains ambiguous. V was clipped by 0 bases and J by 0 bases, with 9 bases between them. This CDR3 has 15 residues. CDR1 is GTSNPN and CDR2 is SVGIG in the germline V gene (reference sequence). Based on the CDR3 plus reference TRBV30 and TRBJ1-3, the full variable domain is SQTIHQWPATLVQPVGSPLSLECTVEGTSNPNLYWYRQAAGRGLQLLFYSVGIGQISSEVPQNLSASRPQDRQFILSSKKLLLSDSGFYLCAWSVGRYSGNTIYFGEGSWLTVV.

V is TRBV5-5 and J is TRBJ2-7; no clear D. Germline V CDR1 and CDR2: SGHKS, YYEKEE (reference sequence). The CDR3 covers 13 residues. V shed 4 bases and J shed 0 bases, with 8 bases lying between them. The DNA of the CDR3 is TGTGCCAGCAGCCCCGGGTTCTCCTACGAGCAGTACGTC. It encodes CASSPGFSYEQYV.

This clonotype has ten or more counts. At one end the junction does not follow the germline gene, possibly because of a read error. The chain joins TRBV5-1 to TRBJ1-1; D is unclear. There are 13 residues in the CDR3. Germline V CDR1 and CDR2: SGHRS, YFSETQ. The CDR3 bases are TGTGCCAGCAGCTTACGGGTGAACACTGAAGCTTTCTTT. Translated: CASSLRVNTEAFF.

This chain links TRBV6-5 with TRBJ1-5; D ambiguous. The CDR3 length is 17 residues. Trimming stripped 0 bases from V and 11 bases from J, with 23 bases between. The V gene's germline CDR1 is MNHEY and CDR2 SVGAGI. The CDR3 sequence is CASSYSSVGLLGGSQHF. CDR3 coding DNA: TGTGCCAGCAGTTACTCGAGTGTGGGGTTGTTGGGCGGGTCCCAGCATTTT.

The chain couples TRBV7-4 to TRBJ1-5; D is possibly TRBD1 (6 bases). CDR1 is SGHVT and CDR2 is SQSDAQ in the germline V gene. V lost 2 bases, J lost 7 bases, and 9 bases lay in between. CDR3 length: 13 residues. The DNA of the CDR3 is TGTGCCAGCAGCTTATGGGGGCGACAGCCCCAGCATTTT. It codes for CASSLWGRQPQHF.

This clonotype was observed a handful of times. The chain is built from TRBV7-2 and TRBJ1-1; D is unresolved. Trimming shortened V by 2 bases and J by 1 base, and 8 bases separated the two germline ends. Per the germline V gene, CDR1 is SGHTA and CDR2 is FQGNSA. The CDR3 sequence is 14 residues long. The CDR3 reads CASSLLQPNTEAFF. The CDR3 DNA reads TGTGCCAGCAGCTTACTCCAACCGAACACTGAAGCTTTCTTT.

This clonotype was detected a few times. The chain joins TRBV7-3 to TRBJ1-1; no definite D call. CDR3 length: 14 amino acids. V gave up 2 bases and J gave up 6 bases, with 13 bases separating them. Germline assignment: CDR1 SGHTA and CDR2 FQGTGA. CDR3 sequence: CASSLYTVTAEAFF. Written as DNA, the CDR3 is TGTGCCAGCAGCTTATACACAGTTACCGCTGAAGCTTTCTTT.

This clonotype was detected ten times or more. In DNA, the CDR3 is TGTGCCATCAGTGACTCGGTAACTAGCACAGATACGCAGTATTTT. Amino acid sequence: CAISDSVTSTDTQYF. The chain links TRBV10-3 to TRBJ2-3; no clear D gene. The V gene's germline CDR1 is ENHRY and CDR2 SYGVKD. Trimming pared 3 bases from V and 0 bases from J, leaving 10 bases between. The CDR3 runs 15 residues.

This clonotype has a handful of counts. The chain has TRBV20-1 and TRBJ1-2; the match to TRBD1 covers 7 bases. The V and J ends lost 5 bases and 6 bases, in that order; junction bases with no gene match: 9. The CDR3 spans 13 residues. Germline V gives CDR1 DFQATT, CDR2 SNEGSKA (reference sequence). The CDR3: CSARIGGADGYTF. DNA for the CDR3: TGCAGTGCTCGAATAGGGGGCGCGGATGGCTACACCTTC.

The V and J genes are TRBV30 and TRBJ1-2; TRBD1 agrees at 8 bases. The V and J ends lost 4 bases and 6 bases, in that order; junction bases with no gene match: 10. The CDR3 consists of 14 residues. CDR1 is GTSNPN, CDR2 SVGIG, per germline (reference sequence). The CDR3 region is CAWIIRDRIDGYTF. The CDR3 DNA sequence: TGTGCCTGGATTATACGGGACAGGATCGATGGCTACACCTTC. Full variable domain (rest looked up from reference TRBV30 and TRBJ1-2): SQTIHQWPATLVQPVGSPLSLECTVEGTSNPNLYWYRQAAGRGLQLLFYSVGIGQISSEVPQNLSASRPQDRQFILSSKKLLLSDSGFYLCAWIIRDRIDGYTFGSGTRLTVV.

This clonotype was counted between two and nine times. This chain uses TRBV6-6 with TRBJ1-1; 7 positions match TRBD1. The CDR3 spans 14 residues. From germline, CDR1 is MNHNY and CDR2 SVGAGI (reference sequence). Losses at the gene ends were 2 bases for V and 3 bases for J; bases not matched to a gene: 3. The CDR3 DNA sequence: TGTGCCAGCAGTTACGAGGGGGCCGACACTGAAGCTTTCTTT. Its protein product is CASSYEGADTEAFF.

This clonotype has ten or more counts. This chain uses TRBV7-2 with TRBJ2-3; D not certain. Germline CDR1 is SGHTA and CDR2 is FQGNSA. V was trimmed by 7 bases and J by 2 bases, leaving 13 bases between them. The CDR3 length is 14 residues. CDR3 protein: CASTLIPNTDTQYF. The CDR3 nucleotides read TGTGCCAGCACGCTTATCCCCAACACAGATACGCAGTATTTT.

This clonotype was seen only a few times. The rearrangement uses TRBV20-1 and TRBJ2-3; TRBD2 matches 8 bases. V shed 1 base, J shed 1 base, and the junction held 7 bases outside the gene matches. The CDR3 is 16 residues long. Germline lookup yields CDR1 DFQATT and CDR2 SNEGSKA (reference sequence). The CDR3 DNA is TGCAGTGCTAGAGTAACGAGCGGGGGAGGCACAGATACGCAGTATTTT. Translating it yields CSARVTSGGGTDTQYF.

V and J are TRBV7-8 and TRBJ2-7, with 8 nucleotides matching TRBD2. Germline V CDR1 and CDR2: SGHVS, FQNEAQ. The V and J ends lost 1 base and 2 bases, in that order; junction bases with no gene match: 4. The CDR3 runs 15 residues. The CDR3 spells CASSLDSGATYEQYV. The CDR3 bases are TGTGCCAGCAGCTTAGATAGCGGGGCCACCTACGAGCAGTACGTC.

Concerning this clonotype itself: This sequence may be a read error, since a much larger clone differs from it by one base. This chain links TRBV7-2 with TRBJ2-5; 8 nucleotides agree with TRBD1. The CDR3 loop spans 14 amino acids. Per germline, CDR1 SGHTA and CDR2 FQGNSA. V lost 5 bases and J lost 4; bases outside the gene matches: 6. The CDR3 here is CASSADRVRETQYF. CDR3 bases: TGTGCCAGCAGCGCGGACAGGGTACGAGAGACCCAGTACTTC.

This clonotype was recorded a few times. This chain connects TRBV7-2 to TRBJ1-5; D remains ambiguous. CDR1 is SGHTA and CDR2 is FQGNSA in the germline V gene. This CDR3 region has 20 residues. V shed 1 base and J shed 0 bases, with 22 bases lying between them. The CDR3 sequence is CASSLGGFDLREDSNQPQHF. Written as DNA, the CDR3 is TGTGCCAGCAGCTTAGGAGGGTTTGATTTGCGGGAGGATAGCAATCAGCCCCAGCATTTT.

The gene calls are TRBV7-3 and TRBJ2-3; 7 nucleotides line up with TRBD2. The CDR3 runs 15 residues. Germline V gene data show CDR1 as SGHTA and CDR2 as FQGTGA. V dropped 2 bases and J dropped 3; count of bases not matched to a gene: 5. Here the CDR3 DNA reads TGTGCCAGCAGCTTAGTCGGGGGGTTTACAGATACGCAGTATTTT. It codes for CASSLVGGFTDTQYF.

The V call is TRBV28, the J call TRBJ1-4; D is possibly TRBD1 (5 bases). The CDR3 has 15 residues. Germline values: CDR1 MDHEN, CDR2 SYDVKM. V shed 6 bases and J shed 5 bases, with 16 bases lying between them. DNA of the CDR3: TGTGCCAGCAGAATTGGGGGGACGGGGAATGAAAAACTGTTTTTT. It specifies CASRIGGTGNEKLFF.